This T cell receptor (beta chain) appears in the sequencing data of a study of metastatic and nonmetastatic thyroid tumors. Study observations and caveats: For both blood and tumor, malignant thyroid tumors reportedly showed significantly higher TCR beta diversity than benign nodules did.

This CDR3 contains 13 residues. Germline CDR1 reads LNHNV; CDR2 reads YYDKDF (reference sequence). TCRdb re-called the PCR reads through MiXCR. The sample consists of about 38,000 clones, about 25% of them appearing once. Patients underwent thyroid surgery, and none had received any treatment before it. Worth noting for this clone: The target antigen is unknown. An end of the junction does not agree with germline; a read error may underlie this.

The receptor was isolated from a female donor with papillary thyroid cancer or a benign thyroid nodule (not recorded which). Some clones in this sample may be carry-over from other donors' samples. The chain links TRBV15 to TRBJ1-1, with D perhaps TRBD1 (5 bases). Sequenced sample: blood. Here the CDR3 DNA reads TGTGCCACCAGTCCGCGACAGCTCCGTGAATCTTTCTTT. Protein product: CATSPRQLRESFF.